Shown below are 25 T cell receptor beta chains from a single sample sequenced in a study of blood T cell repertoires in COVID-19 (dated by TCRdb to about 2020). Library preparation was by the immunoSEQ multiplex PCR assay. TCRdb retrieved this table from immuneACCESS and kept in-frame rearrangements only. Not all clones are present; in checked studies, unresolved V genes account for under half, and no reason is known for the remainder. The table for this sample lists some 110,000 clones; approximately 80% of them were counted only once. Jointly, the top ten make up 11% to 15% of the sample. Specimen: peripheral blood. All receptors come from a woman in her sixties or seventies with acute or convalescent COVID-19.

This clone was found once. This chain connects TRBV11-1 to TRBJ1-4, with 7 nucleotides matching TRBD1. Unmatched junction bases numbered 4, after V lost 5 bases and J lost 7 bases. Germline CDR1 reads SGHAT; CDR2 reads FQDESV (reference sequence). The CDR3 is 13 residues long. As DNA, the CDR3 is TGTGCCAGCAGCAGGGACAGTGCTGAAAAACTGTTTTTT. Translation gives CASSRDSAEKLFF.

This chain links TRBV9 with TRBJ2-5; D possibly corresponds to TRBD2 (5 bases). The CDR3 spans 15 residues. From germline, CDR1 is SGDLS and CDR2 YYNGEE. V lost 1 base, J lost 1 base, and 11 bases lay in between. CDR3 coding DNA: TGTGCCAGCAGCGTACAAGAGCGGAGCCAAGAGACCCAGTACTTC. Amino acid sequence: CASSVQERSQETQYF.

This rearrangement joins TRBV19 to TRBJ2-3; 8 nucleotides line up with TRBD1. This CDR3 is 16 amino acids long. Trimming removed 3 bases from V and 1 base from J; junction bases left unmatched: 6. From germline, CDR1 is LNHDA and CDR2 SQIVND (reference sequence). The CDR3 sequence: CASSMKAQGGTDTQYF. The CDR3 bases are TGTGCCAGTAGTATGAAAGCACAGGGGGGCACAGATACGCAGTATTTT.

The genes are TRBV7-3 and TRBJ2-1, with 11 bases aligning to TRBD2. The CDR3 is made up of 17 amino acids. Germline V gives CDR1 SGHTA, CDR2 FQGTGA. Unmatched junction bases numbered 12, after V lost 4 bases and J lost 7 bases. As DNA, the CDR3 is TGTGCCAGCAGCTACTTCGCCGGGACTAGCGGAAGAAATGAGCAGTTCTTC. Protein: CASSYFAGTSGRNEQFF.

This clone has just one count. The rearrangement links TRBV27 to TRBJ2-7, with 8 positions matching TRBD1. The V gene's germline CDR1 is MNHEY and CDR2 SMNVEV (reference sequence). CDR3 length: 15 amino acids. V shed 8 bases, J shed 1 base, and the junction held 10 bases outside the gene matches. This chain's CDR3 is CASSPGQGRSYEQYF. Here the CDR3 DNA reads TGTGCCAGCTCTCCTGGACAGGGAAGATCCTACGAGCAGTACTTC.

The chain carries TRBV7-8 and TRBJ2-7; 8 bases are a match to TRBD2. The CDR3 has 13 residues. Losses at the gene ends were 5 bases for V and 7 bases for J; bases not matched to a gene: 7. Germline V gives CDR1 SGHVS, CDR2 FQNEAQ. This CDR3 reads CASSLAGGWEQYF. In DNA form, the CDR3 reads TGTGCCAGCAGCCTGGCGGGAGGTTGGGAGCAGTACTTC.

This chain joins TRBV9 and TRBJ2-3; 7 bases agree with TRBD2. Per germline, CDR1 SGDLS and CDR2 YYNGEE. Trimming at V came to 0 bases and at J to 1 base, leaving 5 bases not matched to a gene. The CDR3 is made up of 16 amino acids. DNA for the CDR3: TGTGCCAGCAGCGTAGCCTTTGCGGGGGGCACAGATACGCAGTATTTT. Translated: CASSVAFAGGTDTQYF.

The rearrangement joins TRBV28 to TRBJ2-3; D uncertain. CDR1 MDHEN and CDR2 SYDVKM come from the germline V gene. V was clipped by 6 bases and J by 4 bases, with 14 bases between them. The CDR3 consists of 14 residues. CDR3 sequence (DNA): TGTGCCAGCAGCCCGTTCGTCGGTCCAGATACGCAGTATTTT. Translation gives CASSPFVGPDTQYF.

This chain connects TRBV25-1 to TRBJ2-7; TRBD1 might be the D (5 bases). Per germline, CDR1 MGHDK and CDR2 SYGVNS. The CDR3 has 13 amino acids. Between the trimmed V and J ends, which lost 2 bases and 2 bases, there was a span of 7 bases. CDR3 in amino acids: CASSEDRAYEQYF. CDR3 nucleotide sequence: TGTGCCAGCAGTGAAGACAGAGCCTACGAGCAGTACTTC.

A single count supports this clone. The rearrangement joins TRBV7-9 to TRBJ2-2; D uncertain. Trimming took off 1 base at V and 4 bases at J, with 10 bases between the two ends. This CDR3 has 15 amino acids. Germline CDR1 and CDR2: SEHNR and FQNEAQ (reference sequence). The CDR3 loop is CASSLGEAGTGELFF. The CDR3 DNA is TGTGCCAGCAGCTTAGGTGAGGCTGGCACCGGGGAGCTGTTTTTT.

The CDR3 DNA follows: TGTGCCAGCAGCCAAGTTCGGGAGCAGTACTTC. This encodes CASSQVREQYF. The chain carries TRBV3-1 (or the pseudogene TRBV3-2) and TRBJ2-7; the D is unclear. Trimming took 1 base from V and 7 from J, leaving 5 bases between them. The CDR3 extends over 11 amino acids. From germline, CDR1 is LGHDT and CDR2 YNNKEL (reference sequence).

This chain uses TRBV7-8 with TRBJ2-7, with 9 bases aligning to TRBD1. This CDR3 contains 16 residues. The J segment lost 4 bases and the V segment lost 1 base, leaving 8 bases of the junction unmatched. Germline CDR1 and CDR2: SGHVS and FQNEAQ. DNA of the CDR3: TGTGCCAGCAGCTTAGGACCTCCGGGACAGGGTTACGAGCAGTACTTC. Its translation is CASSLGPPGQGYEQYF.

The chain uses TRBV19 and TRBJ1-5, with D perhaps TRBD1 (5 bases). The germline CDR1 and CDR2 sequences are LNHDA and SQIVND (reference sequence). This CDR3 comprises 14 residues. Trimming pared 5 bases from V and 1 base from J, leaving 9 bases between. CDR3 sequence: CASSGQGSNQPQHF. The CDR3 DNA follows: TGTGCCAGTAGTGGGCAGGGCAGCAATCAGCCCCAGCATTTT.

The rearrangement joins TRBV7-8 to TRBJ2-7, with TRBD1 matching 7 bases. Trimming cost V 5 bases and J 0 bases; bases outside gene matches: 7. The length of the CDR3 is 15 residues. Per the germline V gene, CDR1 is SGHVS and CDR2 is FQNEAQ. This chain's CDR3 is CASSPLTGISYEQYF. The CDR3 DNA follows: TGTGCCAGCAGCCCCCTGACAGGGATCTCCTACGAGCAGTACTTC.

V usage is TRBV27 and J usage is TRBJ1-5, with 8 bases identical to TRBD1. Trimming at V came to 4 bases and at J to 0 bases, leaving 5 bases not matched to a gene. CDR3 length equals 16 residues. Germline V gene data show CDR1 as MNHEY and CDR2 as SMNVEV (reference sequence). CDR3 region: CASSSRQGPSNQPQHF. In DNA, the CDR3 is TGTGCCAGCAGTTCGCGACAGGGGCCTAGCAATCAGCCCCAGCATTTT.

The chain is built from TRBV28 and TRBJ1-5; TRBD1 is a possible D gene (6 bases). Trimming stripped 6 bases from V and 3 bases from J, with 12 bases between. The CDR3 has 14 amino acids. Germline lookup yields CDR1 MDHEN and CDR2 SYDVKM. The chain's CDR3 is CASRGGRVNQPQHF. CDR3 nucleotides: TGTGCCAGCAGGGGGGGGCGAGTCAATCAGCCCCAGCATTTT.

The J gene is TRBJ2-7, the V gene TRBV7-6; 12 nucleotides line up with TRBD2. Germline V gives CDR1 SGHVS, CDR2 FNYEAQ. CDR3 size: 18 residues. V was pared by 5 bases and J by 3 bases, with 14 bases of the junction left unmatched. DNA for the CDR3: TGTGCCAGCAGCCTTGGGACTAGCGGGCACTCGATAGACTACGAGCAGTACTTC. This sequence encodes CASSLGTSGHSIDYEQYF.

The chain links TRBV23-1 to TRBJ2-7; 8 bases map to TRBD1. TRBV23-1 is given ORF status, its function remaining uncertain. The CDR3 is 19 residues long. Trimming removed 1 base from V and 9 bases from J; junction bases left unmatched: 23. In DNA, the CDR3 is TGCGCCAGCAGTCAATGGACAGGGCGCCAGGCCTCGTTGATTATGAGGCAGTACTTC. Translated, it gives CASSQWTGRQASLIMRQYF.

This chain's CDR3 is CASSPTSGTFTGELFF. CDR3 nucleotide sequence: TGTGCCAGTAGTCCAACTAGCGGGACATTCACCGGGGAGCTGTTTTTT. This chain connects TRBV19 to TRBJ2-2, with 10 bases lining up with TRBD2. CDR1 is LNHDA and CDR2 is SQIVND in the germline V gene (reference sequence). The CDR3 covers 16 residues. Losses at the gene ends were 5 bases for V and 4 bases for J; bases not matched to a gene: 7.

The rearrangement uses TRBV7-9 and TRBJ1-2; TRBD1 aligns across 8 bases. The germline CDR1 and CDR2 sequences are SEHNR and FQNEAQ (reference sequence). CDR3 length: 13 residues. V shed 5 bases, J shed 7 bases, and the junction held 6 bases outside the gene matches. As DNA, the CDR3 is TGTGCCAGCAGCCCCGGACAGGGACTTGGCTACACCTTC. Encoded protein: CASSPGQGLGYTF.

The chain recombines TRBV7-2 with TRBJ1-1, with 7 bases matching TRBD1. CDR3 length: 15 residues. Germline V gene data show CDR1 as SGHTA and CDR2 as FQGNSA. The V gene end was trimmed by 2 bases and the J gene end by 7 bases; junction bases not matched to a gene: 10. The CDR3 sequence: CASSLRSTGVGEAFF. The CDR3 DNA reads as TGTGCCAGCAGCTTAAGGTCAACAGGGGTTGGTGAAGCTTTCTTT.

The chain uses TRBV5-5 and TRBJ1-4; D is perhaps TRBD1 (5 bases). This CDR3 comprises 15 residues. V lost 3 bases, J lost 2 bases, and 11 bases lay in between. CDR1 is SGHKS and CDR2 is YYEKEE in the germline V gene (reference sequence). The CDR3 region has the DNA TGTGCCAGCAGCTCTCAGGGTTCCACTAATGAAAAACTGTTTTTT. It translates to CASSSQGSTNEKLFF.

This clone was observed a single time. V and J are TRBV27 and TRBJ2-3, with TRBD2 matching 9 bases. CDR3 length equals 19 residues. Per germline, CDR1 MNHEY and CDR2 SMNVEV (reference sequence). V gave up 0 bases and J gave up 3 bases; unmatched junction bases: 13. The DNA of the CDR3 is TGTGCCAGCAGTTTATCTGTCCCGGGGCGGGGGGGCCGTACAGATACGCAGTATTTT. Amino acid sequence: CASSLSVPGRGGRTDTQYF.

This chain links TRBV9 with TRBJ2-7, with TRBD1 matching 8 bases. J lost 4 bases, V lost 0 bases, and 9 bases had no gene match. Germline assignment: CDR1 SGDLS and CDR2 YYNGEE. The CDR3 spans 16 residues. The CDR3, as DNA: TGTGCCAGCAGCGTAGCTCTGGGAGGACAGGGATACGAGCAGTACTTC. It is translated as CASSVALGGQGYEQYF.

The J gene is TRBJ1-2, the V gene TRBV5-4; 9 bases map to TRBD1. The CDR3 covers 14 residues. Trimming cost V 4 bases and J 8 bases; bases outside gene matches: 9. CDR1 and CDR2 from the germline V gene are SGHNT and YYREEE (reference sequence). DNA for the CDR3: TGTGCCAGCAGCATAAGGACAGGGGTGAGGGGCTACACCTTC. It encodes CASSIRTGVRGYTF.